This is a list of T cell receptor beta chains from one sample in a study of T cell repertoires and Cas9 in healthy adults. Sequenced by immunoSEQ multiplex PCR; TCRdb stores in-frame clones only, minus some. Of approximately 21,000 clones listed, about 88% are singletons. Material for sequencing was CD4+ effector T cells (CD127+, CD25-, CD137-, CD154-) from PBMCs; culture status not recorded. Source of these receptors: a human donor in good health. Each CDR3 is given with its conserved first and last residue. A D gene is named only where the DNA matches it firmly. The size field is filled for only some rows; it gives once, few, many or a size class.

TRBV6-1,NA,NA,TRBJ1-3,CASSEVWGEAGNTIYF,TGTGCCAGCAGTGAAGTCTGGGGCGAAGCTGGAAACACCATATATTTT
TRBV5-1,NA,NA,TRBJ1-4,CASSLARGGGEKLFF,TGCGCCAGCAGCTTGGCTCGGGGCGGTGGTGAAAAACTGTTTTTT
TRBV14,NA,NA,TRBJ1-2,CASSQDLTLTGSRGYTF,TGTGCCAGCAGCCAAGATCTTACTCTGACTGGGTCGAGAGGCTACACCTTC
TRBV7-6,TRBD2,NA,TRBJ2-1,CASSPRGSSYNEQFF,TGTGCCAGCAGCCCGCGGGGGAGCTCCTACAATGAGCAGTTCTTC
TRBV4-2,TRBD1,NA,TRBJ2-1,CASSHEPGQGSYNEQFF,TGTGCCAGCAGCCATGAACCGGGACAGGGGTCTTACAATGAGCAGTTCTTC
TRBV7-9,NA,NA,TRBJ1-6,CASSLQGSYNSPLHF,TGTGCCAGCAGCTTACAAGGCTCCTATAATTCACCCCTCCACTTT
TRBV10-2,NA,NA,TRBJ2-2,CASSESRTGELFF,TGCGCCAGCAGCGAGAGTCGGACCGGGGAGCTGTTTTTT
TRBV5-1,NA,NA,TRBJ1-2,CASSRAGDNYGYTF,TGCGCCAGCAGCCGGGCAGGGGACAACTATGGCTACACCTTC
TRBV11-2,TRBD1,NA,TRBJ1-6,CASTLLTGTVISPLHF,TGTGCCAGCACCCTACTTACCGGGACAGTTATCTCACCCCTCCACTTT
TRBV6-6,NA,NA,TRBJ1-5,CASGQGLGNQPQHF,TGTGCCAGCGGTCAGGGACTCGGCAATCAGCCCCAGCATTTT
TRBV6-5,NA,few,TRBJ1-2,CASWILGGGYGYTF,TGTGCCAGCTGGATCTTAGGCGGCGGGTATGGCTACACCTTC
TRBV5-6,TRBD2,NA,TRBJ2-3,CASSPLTGGVSTDTQYF,TGTGCCAGCAGCCCCCTCACGGGAGGGGTATCCACAGATACGCAGTATTTT
TRBV7-2,TRBD2,NA,TRBJ2-7,CASSPMGGLAGGHEQYF,TGTGCCAGCAGCCCCATGGGAGGACTAGCGGGGGGGCACGAGCAGTACTTC
TRBV27,TRBD2,NA,TRBJ2-1,CASRISGGTSSYNEQFF,TGTGCCAGCAGGATTAGCGGGGGTACGAGCTCCTACAATGAGCAGTTCTTC
TRBV5-1,TRBD2,NA,TRBJ2-1,CASSRLADNNEQFF,TGCGCCAGCAGCCGACTAGCGGACAACAATGAGCAGTTCTTC
TRBV6-6,NA,NA,TRBJ1-1,CASSYSLRNTEAFF,TGTGCCAGCAGTTACTCGCTGAGAAACACTGAAGCTTTCTTT
TRBV19,NA,NA,TRBJ1-2,CASSLGLEGYTF,TGTGCCAGTAGTCTGGGATTGGAGGGCTACACCTTC
TRBV6-5,NA,NA,TRBJ2-3,CASSYSGRRDTQYF,TGTGCCAGCAGTTACTCTGGGCGCAGAGATACGCAGTATTTT
TRBV30,NA,NA,TRBJ1-1,CAWSSGTEAFF,TGTGCCTGGAGTAGTGGCACTGAAGCTTTCTTT
TRBV7-3,TRBD1,NA,TRBJ1-1,CASSFPGQEAFF,TGTGCCAGCAGCTTCCCGGGACAGGAAGCTTTCTTT
TRBV15,TRBD1,once,TRBJ1-5,CATSSFPTGSYGNQPQHF,TGTGCCACCAGCAGTTTTCCGACAGGGTCGTACGGTAATCAGCCCCAGCATTTT
TRBV2,NA,NA,TRBJ1-5,CASSDGLIRPQHF,TGTGCCAGCAGTGACGGGCTCATCCGGCCCCAGCATTTT